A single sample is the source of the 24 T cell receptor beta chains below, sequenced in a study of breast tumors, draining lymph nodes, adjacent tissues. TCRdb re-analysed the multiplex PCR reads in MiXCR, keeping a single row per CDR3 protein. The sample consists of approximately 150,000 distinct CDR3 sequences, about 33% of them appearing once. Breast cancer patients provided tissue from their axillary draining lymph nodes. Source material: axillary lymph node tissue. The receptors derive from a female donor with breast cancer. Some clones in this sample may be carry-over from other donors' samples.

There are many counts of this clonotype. This chain's CDR3 is CASSPEQGEIGQPQHF. The CDR3 DNA follows: TGTGCCAGCTCACCCGAACAGGGGGAAATCGGTCAGCCCCAGCATTTT. This rearrangement joins TRBV18 to TRBJ1-5; 8 bases are a match to TRBD1. V was clipped by 3 bases and J by 6 bases; unmatched bases: 10. The V gene's germline CDR1 is KGHSH and CDR2 LQKENI. The CDR3 covers 16 residues.

Here the CDR3 reads CSASSGGLYEKLFF. In DNA form, the CDR3 reads TGCAGCGCCTCTTCCGGGGGGTTGTACGAAAAACTGTTTTTT. V and J are TRBV29-1 and TRBJ1-4, with D perhaps matching TRBD1 (5 bases). Trimming shortened V by 7 bases and J by 8 bases, and 20 bases separated the two germline ends. CDR3 size: 14 residues. Germline CDR1 is SQVTM and CDR2 is ANQGSEA.

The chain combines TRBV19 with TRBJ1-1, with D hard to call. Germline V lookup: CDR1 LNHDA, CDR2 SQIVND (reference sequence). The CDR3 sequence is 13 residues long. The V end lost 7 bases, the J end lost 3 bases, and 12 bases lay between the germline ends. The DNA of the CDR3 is TGTGCCAGTACCCCGGGCGGCTACACTGAAGCTTTCTTT. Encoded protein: CASTPGGYTEAFF.

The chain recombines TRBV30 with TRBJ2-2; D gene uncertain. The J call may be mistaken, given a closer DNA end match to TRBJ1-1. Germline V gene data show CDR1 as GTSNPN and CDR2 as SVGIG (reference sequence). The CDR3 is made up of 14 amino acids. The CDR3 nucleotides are TGTGCCTGGAGTTCCATTGGGGTCAACACTGAAGCTTTCTTT. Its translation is CAWSSIGVNTEAFF.

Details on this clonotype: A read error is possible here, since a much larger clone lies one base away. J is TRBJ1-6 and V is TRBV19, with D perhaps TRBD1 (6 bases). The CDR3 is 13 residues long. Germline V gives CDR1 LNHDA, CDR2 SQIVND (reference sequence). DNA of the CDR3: TGTGCCGGTAAACGGGGGCCTAATCCACCCCTCCACTTT. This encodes CAGKRGPNPPLHF.

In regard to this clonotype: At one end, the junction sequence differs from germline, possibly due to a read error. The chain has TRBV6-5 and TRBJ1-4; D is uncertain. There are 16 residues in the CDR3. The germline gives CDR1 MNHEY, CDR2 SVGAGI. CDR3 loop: CASSHSGRATNEKLFF. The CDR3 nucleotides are TGTGCCAGCAGTCACTCGGGCCGTGCAACTAATGAAAAACTGTTTTTT.

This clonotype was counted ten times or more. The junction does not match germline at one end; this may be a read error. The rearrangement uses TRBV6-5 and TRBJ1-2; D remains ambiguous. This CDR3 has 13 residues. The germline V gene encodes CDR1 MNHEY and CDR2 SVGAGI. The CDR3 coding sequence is TGTGCCAGCAGTCACTCCCCCGGACGTGGCTACACCTTC. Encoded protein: CASSHSPGRGYTF.

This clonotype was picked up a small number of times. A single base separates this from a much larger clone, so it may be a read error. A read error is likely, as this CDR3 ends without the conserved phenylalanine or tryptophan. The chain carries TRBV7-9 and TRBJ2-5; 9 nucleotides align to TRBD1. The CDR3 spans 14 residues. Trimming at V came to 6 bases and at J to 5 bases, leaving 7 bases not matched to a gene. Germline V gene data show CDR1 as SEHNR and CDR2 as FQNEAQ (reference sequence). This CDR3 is CASRATGGSETQYL. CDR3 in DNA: TGTGCCAGCAGGGCGACAGGGGGATCCGAGACCCAGTACCTC.

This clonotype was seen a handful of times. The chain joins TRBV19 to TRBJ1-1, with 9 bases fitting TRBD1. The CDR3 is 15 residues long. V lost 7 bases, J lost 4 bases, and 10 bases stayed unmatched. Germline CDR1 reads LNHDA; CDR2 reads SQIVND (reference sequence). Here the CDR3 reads CASNPGQGRGTEAFF. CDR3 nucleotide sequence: TGTGCCAGTAATCCGGGACAGGGCCGGGGCACTGAAGCTTTCTTT.

Here the CDR3 DNA reads TGTGCCAGCAGTACCCTCCGGGAGACAAGTGAAGCTTTCTTT. This sequence encodes CASSTLRETSEAFF. The rearrangement uses TRBV6-5 and TRBJ1-1; D unresolved. With 5 bases removed from V and 7 bases from J, the gap between germline ends came to 17 bases. CDR1 is MNHEY, CDR2 SVGAGI, per germline. The CDR3 contains 14 residues.

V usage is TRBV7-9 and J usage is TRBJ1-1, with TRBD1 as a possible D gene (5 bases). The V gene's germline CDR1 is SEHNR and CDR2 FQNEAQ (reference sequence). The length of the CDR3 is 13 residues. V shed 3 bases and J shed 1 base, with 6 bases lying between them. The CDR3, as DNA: TGTGCCAGCAGCTTGACAGAGAACACTGAAGCTTTCTTT. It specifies CASSLTENTEAFF.

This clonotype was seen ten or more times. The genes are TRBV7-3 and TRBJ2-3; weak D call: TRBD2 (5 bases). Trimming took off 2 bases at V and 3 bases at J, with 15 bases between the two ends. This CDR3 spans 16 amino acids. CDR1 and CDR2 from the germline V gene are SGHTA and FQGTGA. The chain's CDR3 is CASSLAASPGTDTQYF. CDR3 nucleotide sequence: TGTGCCAGCAGCTTAGCGGCCTCCCCGGGGACAGATACGCAGTATTTT. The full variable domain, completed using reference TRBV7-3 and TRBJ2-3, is GAGVSQTPSNKVTEKGKYVELRCDPISGHTALYWYRQSLGQGPEFLIYFQGTGAADDSGLPNDRFFAVRPEGSVSTLKIQRTERGDSAVYLCASSLAASPGTDTQYFGPGTRLTVL.

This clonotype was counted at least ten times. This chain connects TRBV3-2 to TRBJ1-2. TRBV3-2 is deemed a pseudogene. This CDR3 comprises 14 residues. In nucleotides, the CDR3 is TGTGCCAGCAGCCAGGGTGGAACCCGATGCGGCTACACCTTC. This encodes CASSQGGTRCGYTF.

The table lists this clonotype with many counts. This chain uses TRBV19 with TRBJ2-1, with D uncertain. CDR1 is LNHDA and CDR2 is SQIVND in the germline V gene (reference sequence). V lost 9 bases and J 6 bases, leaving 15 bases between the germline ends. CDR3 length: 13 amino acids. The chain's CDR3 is CASRTASGNEQFF. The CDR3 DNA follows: TGTGCCAGCCGAACCGCTTCGGGCAATGAGCAGTTCTTC.

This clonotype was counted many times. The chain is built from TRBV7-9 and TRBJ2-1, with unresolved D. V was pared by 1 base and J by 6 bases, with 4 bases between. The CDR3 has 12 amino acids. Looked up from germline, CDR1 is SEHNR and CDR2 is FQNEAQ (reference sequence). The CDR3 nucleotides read TGTGCCAGCAGCTTAGTTTCCAATGAGCAGTTCTTC. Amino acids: CASSLVSNEQFF.

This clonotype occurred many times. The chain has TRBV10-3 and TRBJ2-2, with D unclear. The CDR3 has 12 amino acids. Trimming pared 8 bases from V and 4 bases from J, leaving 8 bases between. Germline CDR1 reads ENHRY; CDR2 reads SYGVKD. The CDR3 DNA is TGTGCCATCGGGCAGACCACCGGGGAGCTGTTTTTT. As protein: CAIGQTTGELFF.

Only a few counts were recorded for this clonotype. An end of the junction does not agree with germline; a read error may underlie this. DNA of the CDR3: TGCGCCGGCAGCGTGGACAACAGGGGAGCAGATGGAAACACCATATATTTT. Translating it yields CAGSVDNRGADGNTIYF. The chain is built from TRBV5-1 and TRBJ1-3, with 7 bases lining up with TRBD1. The CDR3 covers 17 residues. Germline V gene sequence: CDR1 SGHRS, CDR2 YFSETQ.

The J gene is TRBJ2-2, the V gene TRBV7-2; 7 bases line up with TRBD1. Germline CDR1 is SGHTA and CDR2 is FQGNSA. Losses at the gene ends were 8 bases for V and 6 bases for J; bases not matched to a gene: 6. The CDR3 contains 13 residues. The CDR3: CASGETGSGELFF. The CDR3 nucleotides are TGTGCCAGCGGTGAGACAGGGTCCGGGGAGCTGTTTTTT.

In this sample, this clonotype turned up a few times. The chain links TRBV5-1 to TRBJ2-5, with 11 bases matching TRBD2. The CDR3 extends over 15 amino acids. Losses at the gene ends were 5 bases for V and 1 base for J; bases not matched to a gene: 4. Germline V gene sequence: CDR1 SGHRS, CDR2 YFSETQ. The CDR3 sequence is CASRTSGAPQETQYF. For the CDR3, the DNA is TGCGCCAGCAGGACTAGCGGGGCCCCCCAAGAGACCCAGTACTTC. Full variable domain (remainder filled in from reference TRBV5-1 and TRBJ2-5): KAGVTQTPRYLIKTRGQQVTLSCSPISGHRSVSWYQQTPGQGLQFLFEYFSETQRNKGNFPGRFSGRQFSNSRSEMNVSTLELGDSALYLCASRTSGAPQETQYFGPGTRLLVL.

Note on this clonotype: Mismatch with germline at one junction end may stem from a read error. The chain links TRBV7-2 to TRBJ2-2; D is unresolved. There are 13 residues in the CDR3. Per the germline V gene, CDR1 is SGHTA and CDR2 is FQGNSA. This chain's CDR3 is CAGSLGGAGELFF. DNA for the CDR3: TGTGCCGGCAGCTTGGGTGGCGCCGGGGAGCTGTTTTTT.

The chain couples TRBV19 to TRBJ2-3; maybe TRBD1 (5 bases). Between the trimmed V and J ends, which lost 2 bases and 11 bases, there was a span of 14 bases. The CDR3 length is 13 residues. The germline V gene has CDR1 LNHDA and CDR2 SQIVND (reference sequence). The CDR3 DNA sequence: TGTGCCAGTAGTATAACAGGAATCAATGAGCAGTATTTT. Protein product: CASSITGINEQYF. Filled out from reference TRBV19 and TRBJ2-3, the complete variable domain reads DGGITQSPKYLFRKEGQNVTLSCEQNLNHDAMYWYRQDPGQGLRLIYYSQIVNDFQKGDIAEGYSVSREKKESFPLTVTSAQKNPTAFYLCASSITGINEQYFGPGTRLTVL.

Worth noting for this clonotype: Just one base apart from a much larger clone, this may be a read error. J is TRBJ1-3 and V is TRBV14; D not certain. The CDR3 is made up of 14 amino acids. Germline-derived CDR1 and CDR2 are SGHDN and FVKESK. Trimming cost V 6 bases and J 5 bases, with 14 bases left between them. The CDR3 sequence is CASRRGGERNTIYF. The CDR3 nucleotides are TGTGCCAGCAGACGAGGAGGAGAACGAAACACCATATATTTT.

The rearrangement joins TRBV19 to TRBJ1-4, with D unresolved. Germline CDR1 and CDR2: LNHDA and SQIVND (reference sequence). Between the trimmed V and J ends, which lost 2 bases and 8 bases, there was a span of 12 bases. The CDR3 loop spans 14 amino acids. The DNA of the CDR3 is TGTGCCAGTAGTATATTGTTGGGCGGGGAAAAACTGTTTTTT. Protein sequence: CASSILLGGEKLFF.

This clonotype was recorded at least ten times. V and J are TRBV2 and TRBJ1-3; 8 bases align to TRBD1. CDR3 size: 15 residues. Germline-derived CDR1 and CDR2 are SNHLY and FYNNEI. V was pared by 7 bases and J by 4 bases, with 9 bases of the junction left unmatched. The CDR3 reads CASTPDRAKGNTIYF. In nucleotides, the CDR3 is TGTGCCAGCACCCCGGACAGGGCTAAAGGAAACACCATATATTTT.